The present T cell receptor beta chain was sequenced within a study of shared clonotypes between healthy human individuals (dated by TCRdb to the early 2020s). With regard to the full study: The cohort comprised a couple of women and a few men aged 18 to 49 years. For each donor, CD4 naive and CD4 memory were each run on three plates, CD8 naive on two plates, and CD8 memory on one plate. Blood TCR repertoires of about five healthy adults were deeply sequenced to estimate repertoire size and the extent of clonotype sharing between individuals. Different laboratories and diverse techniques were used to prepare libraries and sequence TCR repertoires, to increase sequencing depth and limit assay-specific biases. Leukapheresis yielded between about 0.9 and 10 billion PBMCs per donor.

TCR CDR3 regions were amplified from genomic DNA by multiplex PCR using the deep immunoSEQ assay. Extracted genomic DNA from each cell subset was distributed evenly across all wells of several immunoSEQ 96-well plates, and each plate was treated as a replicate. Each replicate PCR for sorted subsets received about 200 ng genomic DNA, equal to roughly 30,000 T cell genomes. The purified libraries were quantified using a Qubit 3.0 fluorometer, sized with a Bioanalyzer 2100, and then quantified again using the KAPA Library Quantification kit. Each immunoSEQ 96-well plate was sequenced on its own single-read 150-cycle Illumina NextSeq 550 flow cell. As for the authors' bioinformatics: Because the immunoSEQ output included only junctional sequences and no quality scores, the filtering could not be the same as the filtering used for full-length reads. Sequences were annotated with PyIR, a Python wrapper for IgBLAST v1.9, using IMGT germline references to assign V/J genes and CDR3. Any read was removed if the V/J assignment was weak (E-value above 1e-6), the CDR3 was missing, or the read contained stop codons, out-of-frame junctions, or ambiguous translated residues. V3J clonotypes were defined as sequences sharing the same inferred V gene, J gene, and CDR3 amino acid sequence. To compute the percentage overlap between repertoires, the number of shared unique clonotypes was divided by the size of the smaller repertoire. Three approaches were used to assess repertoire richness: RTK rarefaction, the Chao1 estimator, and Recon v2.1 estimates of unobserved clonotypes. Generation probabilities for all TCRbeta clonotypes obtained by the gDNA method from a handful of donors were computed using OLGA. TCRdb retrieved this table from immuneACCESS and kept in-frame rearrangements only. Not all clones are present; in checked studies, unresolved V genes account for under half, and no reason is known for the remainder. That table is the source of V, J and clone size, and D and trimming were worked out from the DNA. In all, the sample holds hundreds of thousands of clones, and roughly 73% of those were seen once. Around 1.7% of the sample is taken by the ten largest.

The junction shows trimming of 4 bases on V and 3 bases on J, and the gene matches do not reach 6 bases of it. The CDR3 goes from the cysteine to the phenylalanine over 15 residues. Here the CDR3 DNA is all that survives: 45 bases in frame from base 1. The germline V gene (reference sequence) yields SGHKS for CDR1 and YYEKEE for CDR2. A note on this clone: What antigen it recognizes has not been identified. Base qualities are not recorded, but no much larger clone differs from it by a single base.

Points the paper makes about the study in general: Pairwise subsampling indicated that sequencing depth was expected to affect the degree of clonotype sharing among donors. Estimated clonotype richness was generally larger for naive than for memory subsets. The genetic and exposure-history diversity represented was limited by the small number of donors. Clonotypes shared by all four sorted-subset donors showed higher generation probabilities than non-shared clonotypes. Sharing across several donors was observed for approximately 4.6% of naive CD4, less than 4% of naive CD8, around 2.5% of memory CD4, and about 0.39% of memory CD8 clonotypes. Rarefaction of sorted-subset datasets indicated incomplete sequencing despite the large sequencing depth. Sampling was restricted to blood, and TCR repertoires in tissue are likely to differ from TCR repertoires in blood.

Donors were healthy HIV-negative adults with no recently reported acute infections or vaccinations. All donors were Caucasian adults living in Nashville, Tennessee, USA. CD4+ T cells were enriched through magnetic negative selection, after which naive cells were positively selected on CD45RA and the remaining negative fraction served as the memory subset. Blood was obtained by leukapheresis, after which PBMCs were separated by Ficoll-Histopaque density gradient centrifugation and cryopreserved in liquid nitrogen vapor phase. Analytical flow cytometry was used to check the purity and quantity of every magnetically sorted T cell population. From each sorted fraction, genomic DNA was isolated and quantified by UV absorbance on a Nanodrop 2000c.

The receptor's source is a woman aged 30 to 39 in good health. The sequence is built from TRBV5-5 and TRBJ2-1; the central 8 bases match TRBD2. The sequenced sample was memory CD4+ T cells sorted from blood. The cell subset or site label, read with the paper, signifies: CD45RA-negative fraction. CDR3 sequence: CASSSHGGVYNEQFF. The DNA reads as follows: TGTGCCAGCAGCAGCCACGGGGGGGTCTACAATGAGCAGTTCTTC.